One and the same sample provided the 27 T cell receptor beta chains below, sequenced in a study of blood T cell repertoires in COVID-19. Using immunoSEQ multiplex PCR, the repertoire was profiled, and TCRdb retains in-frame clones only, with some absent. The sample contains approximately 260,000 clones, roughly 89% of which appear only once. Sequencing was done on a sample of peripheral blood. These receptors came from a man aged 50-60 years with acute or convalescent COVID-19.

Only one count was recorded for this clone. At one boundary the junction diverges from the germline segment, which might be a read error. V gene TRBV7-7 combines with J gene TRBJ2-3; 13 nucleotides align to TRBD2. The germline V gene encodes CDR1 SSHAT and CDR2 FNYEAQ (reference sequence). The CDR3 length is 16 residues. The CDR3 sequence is CASSRLAGGSTDTQYF. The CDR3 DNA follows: TGTGCTAGCAGCCGACTAGCGGGGGGCAGCACAGATACGCAGTATTTT.

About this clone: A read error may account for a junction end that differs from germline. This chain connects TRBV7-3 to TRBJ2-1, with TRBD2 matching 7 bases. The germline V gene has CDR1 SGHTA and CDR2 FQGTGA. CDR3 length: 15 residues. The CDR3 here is CASSLTRGDYNEQFF. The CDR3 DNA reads TGTGCCAGCAGCCTAACCCGGGGGGATTACAATGAGCAGTTCTTC.

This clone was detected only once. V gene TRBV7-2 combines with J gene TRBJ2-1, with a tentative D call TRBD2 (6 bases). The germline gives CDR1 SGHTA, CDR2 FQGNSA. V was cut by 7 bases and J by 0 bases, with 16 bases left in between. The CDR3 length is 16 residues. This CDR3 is CASTYALASSYNEQFF. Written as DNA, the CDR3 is TGTGCCAGCACCTATGCCCTAGCGAGCTCCTACAATGAGCAGTTCTTC.

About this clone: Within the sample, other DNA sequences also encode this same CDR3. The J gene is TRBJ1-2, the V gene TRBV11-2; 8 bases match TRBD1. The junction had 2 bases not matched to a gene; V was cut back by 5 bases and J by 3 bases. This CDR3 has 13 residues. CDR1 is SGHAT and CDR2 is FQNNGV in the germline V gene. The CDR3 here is CASSPQGDYGYTF. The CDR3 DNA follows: TGTGCCAGCAGCCCACAGGGGGACTATGGCTACACCTTC.

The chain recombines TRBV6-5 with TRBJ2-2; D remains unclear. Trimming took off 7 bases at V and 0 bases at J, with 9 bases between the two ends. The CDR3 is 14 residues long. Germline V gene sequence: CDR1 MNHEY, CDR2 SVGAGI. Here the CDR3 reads CASTGSPNTGELFF. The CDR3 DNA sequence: TGTGCCAGCACAGGCAGTCCGAACACCGGGGAGCTGTTTTTT.

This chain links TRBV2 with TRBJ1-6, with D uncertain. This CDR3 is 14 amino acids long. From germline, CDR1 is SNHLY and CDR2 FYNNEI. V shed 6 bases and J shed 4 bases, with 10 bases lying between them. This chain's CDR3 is CASRTVTYNSPLHF. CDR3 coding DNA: TGTGCCAGCAGGACGGTGACTTATAATTCACCCCTCCACTTT.

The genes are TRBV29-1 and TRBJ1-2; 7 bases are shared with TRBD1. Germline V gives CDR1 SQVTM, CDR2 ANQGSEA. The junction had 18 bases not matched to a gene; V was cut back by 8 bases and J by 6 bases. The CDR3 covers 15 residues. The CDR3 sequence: CSLLTEGAGYNGYTF. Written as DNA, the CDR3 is TGCAGCCTCCTCACAGAGGGGGCAGGGTATAATGGCTACACCTTC.

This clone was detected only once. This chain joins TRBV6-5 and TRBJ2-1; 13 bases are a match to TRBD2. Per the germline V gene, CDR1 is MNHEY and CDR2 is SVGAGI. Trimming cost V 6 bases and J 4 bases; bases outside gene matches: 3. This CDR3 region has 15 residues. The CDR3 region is CASRKLAGGYNEQFF. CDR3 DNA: TGTGCCAGCAGAAAACTAGCGGGGGGGTACAATGAGCAGTTCTTC.

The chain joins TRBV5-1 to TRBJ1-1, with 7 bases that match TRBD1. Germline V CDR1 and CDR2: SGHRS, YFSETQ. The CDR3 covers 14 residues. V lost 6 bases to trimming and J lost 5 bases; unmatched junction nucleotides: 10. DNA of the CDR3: TGCGCCAGCACTATCACAGGGGCACTAACTGAAGCTTTCTTT. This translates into CASTITGALTEAFF.

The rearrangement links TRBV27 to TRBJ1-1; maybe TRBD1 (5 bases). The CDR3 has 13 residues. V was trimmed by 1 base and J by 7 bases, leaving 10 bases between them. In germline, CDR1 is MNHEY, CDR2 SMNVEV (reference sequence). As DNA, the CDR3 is TGTGCCAGCAGTTTATTAGGGGAGGGTGAAGCTTTCTTT. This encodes CASSLLGEGEAFF.

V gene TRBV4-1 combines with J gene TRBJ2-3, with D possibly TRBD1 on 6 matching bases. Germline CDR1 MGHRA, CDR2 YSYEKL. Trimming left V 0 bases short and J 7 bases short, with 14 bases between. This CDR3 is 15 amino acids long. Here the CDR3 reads CASSQDGQSINTQYF. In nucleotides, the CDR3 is TGCGCCAGCAGCCAAGATGGACAGAGCATTAATACGCAGTATTTT.

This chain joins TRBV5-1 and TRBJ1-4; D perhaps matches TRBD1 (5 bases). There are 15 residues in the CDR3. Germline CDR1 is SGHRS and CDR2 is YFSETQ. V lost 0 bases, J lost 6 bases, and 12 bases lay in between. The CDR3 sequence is CASSLARRGDEKLFF. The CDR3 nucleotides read TGCGCCAGCAGCTTGGCCCGACGGGGGGATGAAAAACTGTTTTTT.

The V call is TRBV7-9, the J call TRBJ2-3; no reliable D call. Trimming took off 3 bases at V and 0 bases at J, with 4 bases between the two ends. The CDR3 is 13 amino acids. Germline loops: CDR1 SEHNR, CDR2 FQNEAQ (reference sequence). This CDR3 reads CASSFGSTDTQYF. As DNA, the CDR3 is TGTGCCAGCAGCTTCGGGAGCACAGATACGCAGTATTTT.

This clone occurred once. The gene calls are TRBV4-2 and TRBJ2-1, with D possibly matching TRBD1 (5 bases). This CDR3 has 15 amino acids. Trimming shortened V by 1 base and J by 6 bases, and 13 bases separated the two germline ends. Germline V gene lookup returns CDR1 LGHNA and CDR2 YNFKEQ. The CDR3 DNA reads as TGTGCCAGCAGCCAAGCCGAACTGGGGCGCAATGAGCAGTTCTTC. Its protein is CASSQAELGRNEQFF.

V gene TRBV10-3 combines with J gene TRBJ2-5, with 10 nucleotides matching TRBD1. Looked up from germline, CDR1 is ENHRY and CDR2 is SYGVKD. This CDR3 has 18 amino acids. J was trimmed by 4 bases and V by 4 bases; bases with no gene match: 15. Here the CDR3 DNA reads TGTGCCATCAGTGGCTCAACCACGACAGGGGGCTTCCCAGAGACCCAGTACTTC. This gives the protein CAISGSTTTGGFPETQYF.

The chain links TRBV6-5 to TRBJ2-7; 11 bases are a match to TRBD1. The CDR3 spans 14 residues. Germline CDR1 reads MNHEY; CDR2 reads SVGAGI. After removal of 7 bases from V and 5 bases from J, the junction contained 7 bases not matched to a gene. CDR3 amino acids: CASIQDRGQNEQYF. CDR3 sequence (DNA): TGTGCCAGCATCCAGGACAGGGGGCAGAACGAGCAGTACTTC.

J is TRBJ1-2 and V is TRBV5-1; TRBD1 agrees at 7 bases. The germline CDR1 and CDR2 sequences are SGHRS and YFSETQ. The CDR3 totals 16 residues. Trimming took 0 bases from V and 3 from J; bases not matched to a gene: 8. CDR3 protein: CASSLGGTAVDYGYTF. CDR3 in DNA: TGCGCCAGCAGCTTGGGGGGGACAGCAGTGGACTATGGCTACACCTTC.

This CDR3 reads CASIEGTGNTIYF. In DNA, the CDR3 is TGTGCCAGCATAGAGGGAACGGGAAACACCATATATTTT. This chain connects TRBV25-1 to TRBJ1-3, with D unclear. CDR1 MGHDK and CDR2 SYGVNS come from the germline V gene. The CDR3 loop spans 13 amino acids. Trimming took off 7 bases at V and 4 bases at J, with 11 bases between the two ends.

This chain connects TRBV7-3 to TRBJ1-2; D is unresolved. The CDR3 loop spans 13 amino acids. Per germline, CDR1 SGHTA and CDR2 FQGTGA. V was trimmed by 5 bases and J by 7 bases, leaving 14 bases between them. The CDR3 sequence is CASSPAEGSGYTF. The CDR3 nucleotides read TGTGCCAGCAGCCCGGCTGAGGGAAGTGGCTACACCTTC.

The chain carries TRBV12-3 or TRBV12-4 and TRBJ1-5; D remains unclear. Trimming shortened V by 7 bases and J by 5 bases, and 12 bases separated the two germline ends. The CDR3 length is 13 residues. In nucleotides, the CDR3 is TGTGCCAGCACCCTGAGTCCGGATCAGCCCCAGCATTTT. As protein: CASTLSPDQPQHF.

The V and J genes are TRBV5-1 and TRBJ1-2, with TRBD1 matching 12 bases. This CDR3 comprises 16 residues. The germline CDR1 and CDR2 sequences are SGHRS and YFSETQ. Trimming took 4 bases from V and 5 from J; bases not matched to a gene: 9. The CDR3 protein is CASSPGTGGLLYGYTF. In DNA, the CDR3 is TGCGCCAGCAGCCCAGGGACAGGGGGCCTCTTGTATGGCTACACCTTC.

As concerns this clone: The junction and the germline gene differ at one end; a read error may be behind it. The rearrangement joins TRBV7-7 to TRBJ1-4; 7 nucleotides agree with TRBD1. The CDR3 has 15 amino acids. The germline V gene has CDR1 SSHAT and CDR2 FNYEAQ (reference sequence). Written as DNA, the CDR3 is TGTGCTAGCAGCCGCCGCCAGGGGGGTGGTGAAAAACTGTTTTTT. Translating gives CASSRRQGGGEKLFF.

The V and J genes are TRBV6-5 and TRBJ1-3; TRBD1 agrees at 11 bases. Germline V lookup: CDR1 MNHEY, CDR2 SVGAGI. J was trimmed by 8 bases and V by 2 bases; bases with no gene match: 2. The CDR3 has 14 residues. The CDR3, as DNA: TGTGCCAGCAGTTACCTGGGACAGGGGGACACCATATATTTT. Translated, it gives CASSYLGQGDTIYF.

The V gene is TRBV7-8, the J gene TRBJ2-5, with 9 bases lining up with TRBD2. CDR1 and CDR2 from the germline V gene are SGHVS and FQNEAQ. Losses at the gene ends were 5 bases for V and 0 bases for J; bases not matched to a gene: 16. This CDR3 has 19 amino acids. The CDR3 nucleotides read TGTGCCAGCAGCGCAATACGGTCGTCGGCGGGGGGGTACCAAGAGACCCAGTACTTC. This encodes CASSAIRSSAGGYQETQYF.

CDR3 sequence: CASSLLQGLGTEAFF. The CDR3 bases are TGTGCCAGCAGCTTGCTGCAGGGCTTGGGCACTGAAGCTTTCTTT. The rearrangement links TRBV5-8 to TRBJ1-1; maybe TRBD1 (5 bases). Looked up from germline, CDR1 is SGHTS and CDR2 is YDEGEE. CDR3 length equals 15 residues. Trimming pared 1 base from V and 4 bases from J, leaving 14 bases between.

The CDR3 coding sequence is TGTGCCAGCAGCTTAAGCGGGGGAGAGACCCAGTACTTC. This encodes CASSLSGGETQYF. The chain couples TRBV7-3 to TRBJ2-5; the match to TRBD2 covers 7 bases. From germline, CDR1 is SGHTA and CDR2 FQGTGA. The CDR3 is made up of 13 amino acids. The trim removed 1 base at V and 4 bases at J, leaving 0 bases unmatched.

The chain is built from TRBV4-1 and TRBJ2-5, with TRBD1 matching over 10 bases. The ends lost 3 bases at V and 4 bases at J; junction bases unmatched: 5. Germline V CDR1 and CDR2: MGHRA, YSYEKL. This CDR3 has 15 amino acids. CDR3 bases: TGCGCCAGCAGCCAGACAGGGGGCGCTTCAGAGACCCAGTACTTC. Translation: CASSQTGGASETQYF.